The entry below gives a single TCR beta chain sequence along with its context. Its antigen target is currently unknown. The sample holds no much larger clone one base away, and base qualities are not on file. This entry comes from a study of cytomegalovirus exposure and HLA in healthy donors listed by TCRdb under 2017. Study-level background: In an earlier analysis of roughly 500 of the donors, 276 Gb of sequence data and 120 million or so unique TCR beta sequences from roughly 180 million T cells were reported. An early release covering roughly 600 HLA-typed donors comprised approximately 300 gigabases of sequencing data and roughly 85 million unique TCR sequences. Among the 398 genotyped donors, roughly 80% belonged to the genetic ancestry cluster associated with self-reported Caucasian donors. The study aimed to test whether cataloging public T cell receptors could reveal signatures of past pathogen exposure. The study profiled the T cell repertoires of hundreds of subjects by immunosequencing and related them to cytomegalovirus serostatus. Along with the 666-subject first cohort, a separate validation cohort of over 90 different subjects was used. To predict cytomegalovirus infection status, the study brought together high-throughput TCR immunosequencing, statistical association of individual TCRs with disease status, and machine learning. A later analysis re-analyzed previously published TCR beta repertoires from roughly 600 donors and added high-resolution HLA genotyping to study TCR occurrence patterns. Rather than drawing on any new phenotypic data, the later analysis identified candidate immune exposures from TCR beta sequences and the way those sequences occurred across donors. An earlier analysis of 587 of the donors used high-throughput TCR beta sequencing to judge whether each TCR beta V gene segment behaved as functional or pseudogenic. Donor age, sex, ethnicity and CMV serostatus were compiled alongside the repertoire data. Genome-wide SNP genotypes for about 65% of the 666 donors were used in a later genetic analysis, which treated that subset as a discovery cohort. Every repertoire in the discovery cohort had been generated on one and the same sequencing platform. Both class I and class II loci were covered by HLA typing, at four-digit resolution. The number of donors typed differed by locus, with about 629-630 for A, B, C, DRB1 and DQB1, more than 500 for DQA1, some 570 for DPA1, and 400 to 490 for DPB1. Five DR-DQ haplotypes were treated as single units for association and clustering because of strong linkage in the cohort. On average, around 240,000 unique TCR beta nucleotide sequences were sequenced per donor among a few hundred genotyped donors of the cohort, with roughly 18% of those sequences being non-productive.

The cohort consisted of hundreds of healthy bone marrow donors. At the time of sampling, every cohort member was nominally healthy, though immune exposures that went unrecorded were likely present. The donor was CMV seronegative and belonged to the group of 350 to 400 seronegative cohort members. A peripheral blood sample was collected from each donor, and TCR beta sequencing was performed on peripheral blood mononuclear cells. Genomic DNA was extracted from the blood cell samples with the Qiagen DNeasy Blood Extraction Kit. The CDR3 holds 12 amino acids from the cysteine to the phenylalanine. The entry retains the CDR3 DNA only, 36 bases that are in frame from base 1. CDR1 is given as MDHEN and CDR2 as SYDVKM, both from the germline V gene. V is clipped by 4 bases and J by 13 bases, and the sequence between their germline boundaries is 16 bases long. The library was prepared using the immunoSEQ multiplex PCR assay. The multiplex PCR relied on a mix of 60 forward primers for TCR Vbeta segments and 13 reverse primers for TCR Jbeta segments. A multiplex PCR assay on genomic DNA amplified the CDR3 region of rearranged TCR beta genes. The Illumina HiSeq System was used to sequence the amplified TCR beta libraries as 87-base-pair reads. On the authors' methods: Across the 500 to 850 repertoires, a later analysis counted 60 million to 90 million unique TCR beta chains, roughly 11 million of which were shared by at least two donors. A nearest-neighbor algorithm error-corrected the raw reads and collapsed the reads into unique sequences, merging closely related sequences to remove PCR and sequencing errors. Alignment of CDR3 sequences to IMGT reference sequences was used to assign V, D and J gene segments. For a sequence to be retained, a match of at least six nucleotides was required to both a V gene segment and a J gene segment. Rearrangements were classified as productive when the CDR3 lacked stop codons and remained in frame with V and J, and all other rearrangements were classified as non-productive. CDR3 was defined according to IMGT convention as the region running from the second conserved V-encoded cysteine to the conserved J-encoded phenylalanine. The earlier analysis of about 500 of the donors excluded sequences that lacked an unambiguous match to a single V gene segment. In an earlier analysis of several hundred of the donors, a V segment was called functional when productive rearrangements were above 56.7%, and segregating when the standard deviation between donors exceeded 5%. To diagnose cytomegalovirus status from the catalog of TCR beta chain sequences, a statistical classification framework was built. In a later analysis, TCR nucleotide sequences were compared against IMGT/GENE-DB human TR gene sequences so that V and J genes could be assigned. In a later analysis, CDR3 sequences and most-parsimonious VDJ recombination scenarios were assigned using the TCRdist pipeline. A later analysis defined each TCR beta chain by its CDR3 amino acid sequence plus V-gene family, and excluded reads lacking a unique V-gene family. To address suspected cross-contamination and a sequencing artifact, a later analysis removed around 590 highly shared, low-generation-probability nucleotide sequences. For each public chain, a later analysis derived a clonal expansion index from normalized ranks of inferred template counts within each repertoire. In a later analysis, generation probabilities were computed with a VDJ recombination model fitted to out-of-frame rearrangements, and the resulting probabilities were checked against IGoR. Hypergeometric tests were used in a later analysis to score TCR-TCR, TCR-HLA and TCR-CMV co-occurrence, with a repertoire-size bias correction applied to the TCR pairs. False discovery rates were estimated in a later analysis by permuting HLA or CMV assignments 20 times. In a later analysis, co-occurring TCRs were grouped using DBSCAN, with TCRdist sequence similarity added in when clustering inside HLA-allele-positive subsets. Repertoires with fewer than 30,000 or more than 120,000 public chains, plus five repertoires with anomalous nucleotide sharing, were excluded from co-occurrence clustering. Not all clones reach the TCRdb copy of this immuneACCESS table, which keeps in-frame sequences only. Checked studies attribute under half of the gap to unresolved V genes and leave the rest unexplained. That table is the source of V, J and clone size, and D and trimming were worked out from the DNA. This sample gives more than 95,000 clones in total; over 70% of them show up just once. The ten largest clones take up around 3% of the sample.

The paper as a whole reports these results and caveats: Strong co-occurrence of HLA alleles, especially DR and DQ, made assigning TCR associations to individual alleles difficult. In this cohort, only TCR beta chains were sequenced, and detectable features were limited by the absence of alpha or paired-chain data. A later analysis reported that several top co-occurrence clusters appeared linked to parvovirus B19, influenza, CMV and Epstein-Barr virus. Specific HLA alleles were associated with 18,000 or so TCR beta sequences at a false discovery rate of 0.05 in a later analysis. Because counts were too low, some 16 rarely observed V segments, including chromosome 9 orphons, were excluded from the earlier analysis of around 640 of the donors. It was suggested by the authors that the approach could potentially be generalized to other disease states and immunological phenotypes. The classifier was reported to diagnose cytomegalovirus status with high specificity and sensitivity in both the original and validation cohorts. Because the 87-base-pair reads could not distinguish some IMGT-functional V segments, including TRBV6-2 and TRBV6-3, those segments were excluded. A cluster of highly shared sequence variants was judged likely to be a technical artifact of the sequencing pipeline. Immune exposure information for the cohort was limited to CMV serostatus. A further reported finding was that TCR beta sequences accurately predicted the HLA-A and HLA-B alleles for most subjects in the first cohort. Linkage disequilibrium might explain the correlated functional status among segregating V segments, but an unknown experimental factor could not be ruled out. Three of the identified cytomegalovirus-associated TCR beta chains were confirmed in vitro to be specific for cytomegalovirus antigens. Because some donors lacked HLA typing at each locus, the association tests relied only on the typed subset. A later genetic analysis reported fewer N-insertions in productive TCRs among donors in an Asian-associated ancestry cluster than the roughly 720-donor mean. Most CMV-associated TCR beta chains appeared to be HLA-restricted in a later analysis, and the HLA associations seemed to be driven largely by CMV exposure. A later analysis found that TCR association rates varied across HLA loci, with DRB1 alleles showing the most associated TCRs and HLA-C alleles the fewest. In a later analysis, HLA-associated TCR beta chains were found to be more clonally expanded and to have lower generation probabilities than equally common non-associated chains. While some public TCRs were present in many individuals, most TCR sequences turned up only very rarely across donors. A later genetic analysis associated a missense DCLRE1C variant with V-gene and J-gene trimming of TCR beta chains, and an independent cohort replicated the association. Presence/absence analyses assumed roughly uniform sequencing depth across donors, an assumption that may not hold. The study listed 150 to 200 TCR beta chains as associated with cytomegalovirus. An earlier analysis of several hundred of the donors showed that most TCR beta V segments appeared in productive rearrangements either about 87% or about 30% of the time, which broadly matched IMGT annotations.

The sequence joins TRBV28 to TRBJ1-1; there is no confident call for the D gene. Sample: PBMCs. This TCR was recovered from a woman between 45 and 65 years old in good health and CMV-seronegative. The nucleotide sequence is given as TGTGCCAGCAGTTCCGAGACTCCAACTGGTTTCTTT. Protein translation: CASSSETPTGFF.